The 13 T cell receptor beta chains presented below share a single source sample, sequenced in a study of T cell responses to AZD1222 COVID-19 vaccine. Libraries were prepared by immunoSEQ multiplex PCR; TCRdb keeps only in-frame clonotypes and omits some of them. The sample includes 150,000 or so clones, roughly 89% of them seen just once. Material: peripheral blood, obtained on day 0 of AZD1222 vaccination. Every receptor here comes from an adult in good health.

This clone appeared a few times. The rearrangement uses TRBV4-1 and TRBJ1-1; TRBD1 is a possible D gene (5 bases). Between the trimmed V and J ends, which lost 1 base and 8 bases, there was a span of 8 bases. Germline assignment: CDR1 MGHRA and CDR2 YSYEKL. There are 12 residues in the CDR3. The CDR3 spells CASSQGAGEAFF. The CDR3 nucleotides read TGCGCCAGCAGCCAAGGGGCAGGGGAAGCTTTCTTT.

The V and J genes are TRBV3-1 (or the pseudogene TRBV3-2) and TRBJ1-1; D remains ambiguous. This CDR3 is built from 13 residues. Trimming took off 2 bases at V and 0 bases at J, with 4 bases between the two ends. Germline V gives CDR1 LGHDT, CDR2 YNNKEL (reference sequence). CDR3 loop: CASSQMLNTEAFF. CDR3 nucleotide sequence: TGTGCCAGCAGCCAAATGCTGAACACTGAAGCTTTCTTT.

This clone was detected only a few times. The V and J genes are TRBV7-6 and TRBJ1-4, with D hard to call. CDR1 is SGHVS and CDR2 is FNYEAQ in the germline V gene. V was cut by 3 bases and J by 4 bases, with 9 bases left in between. The CDR3 covers 14 residues. DNA for the CDR3: TGTGCCAGCAGCTTCCCTGGGCTTAATGAAAAACTGTTTTTT. This codes for CASSFPGLNEKLFF.

J is TRBJ1-1 and V is TRBV5-6; no clear D gene. V shed 4 bases and J shed 0 bases, with 10 bases lying between them. The CDR3 runs to 14 residues. CDR1 is SGHDT, CDR2 YYEEEE, per germline. CDR3 in amino acids: CASSHGLMNTEAFF. DNA for the CDR3: TGTGCCAGCAGCCATGGACTTATGAACACTGAAGCTTTCTTT. The variable domain in full, with the rest retrieved from reference TRBV5-6 and TRBJ1-1, is DAGVTQSPTHLIKTRGQQVTLRCSPKSGHDTVSWYQQALGQGPQFIFQYYEEEERQRGNFPDRFSGHQFPNYSSELNVNALLLGDSALYLCASSHGLMNTEAFFGQGTRLTVV.

The chain recombines TRBV29-1 with TRBJ2-1; D ambiguous. V was clipped by 1 base and J by 0 bases, with 7 bases between them. Germline V gene lookup returns CDR1 SQVTM and CDR2 ANQGSEA. This CDR3 comprises 14 residues. The CDR3 reads CSVEAASSYNEQFF. The CDR3 DNA reads as TGCAGCGTTGAAGCGGCTAGCTCCTACAATGAGCAGTTCTTC.

The chain links TRBV7-2 to TRBJ2-1; 9 nucleotides line up with TRBD2. This CDR3 spans 17 amino acids. V was pared by 0 bases and J by 7 bases, with 10 bases of the junction left unmatched. Germline V CDR1 and CDR2: SGHTA, FQGNSA. The CDR3 coding sequence is TGTGCCAGCAGCTTAGCTAGCGGGGGCATACCAGGGAATGAGCAGTTCTTC. Translation: CASSLASGGIPGNEQFF.

The chain links TRBV3-1 (or the pseudogene TRBV3-2) to TRBJ1-6; possible D gene TRBD1, 5 bases. Germline CDR1 reads LGHDT; CDR2 reads YNNKEL (reference sequence). Trimming cost V 4 bases and J 5 bases, with 15 bases left between them. This CDR3 has 16 residues. The CDR3 DNA reads as TGTGCCAGCAGCCCTCTCGCGGGGACGAATAATTCACCCCTCCACTTT. This sequence encodes CASSPLAGTNNSPLHF.

V gene TRBV7-9 combines with J gene TRBJ2-2; a possible D gene is TRBD1 (5 bases). This CDR3 is built from 14 residues. The germline V gene encodes CDR1 SEHNR and CDR2 FQNEAQ (reference sequence). With 3 bases removed from V and 7 bases from J, the gap between germline ends came to 12 bases. CDR3 sequence: CASSFQGTIGELFF. CDR3 bases: TGTGCCAGCAGCTTCCAGGGAACGATCGGGGAGCTGTTTTTT.

The chain combines TRBV6-5 with TRBJ1-5; possible D gene TRBD1, 5 bases. CDR1 MNHEY and CDR2 SVGAGI come from the germline V gene. The CDR3 spans 16 residues. Trimming left V 0 bases short and J 5 bases short, with 14 bases between. As DNA, the CDR3 is TGTGCCAGCAGTTACTCCTCGGCAGGGCGCGATCAGCCCCAGCATTTT. Its translation is CASSYSSAGRDQPQHF.

The chain couples TRBV5-1 to TRBJ2-1, with 9 nucleotides matching TRBD1. Germline V gene data show CDR1 as SGHRS and CDR2 as YFSETQ. The CDR3 is made up of 16 amino acids. The junction had 14 bases not matched to a gene; V was cut back by 4 bases and J by 9 bases. This CDR3 is CASSPTVTGGRFEQFF. The CDR3 DNA reads as TGCGCCAGCAGCCCGACAGTGACAGGGGGGCGATTTGAGCAGTTCTTC.

V usage is TRBV21-1 and J usage is TRBJ2-2; the D call in the table, TRBD1, was not verified against the DNA. TRBV21-1 is noted as a pseudogene. This CDR3 is built from 18 residues. CDR3 region: CASSENRPDRLNTGELFF. CDR3 DNA: TGTGCCAGCAGCGAAAACCGACCGGACAGGCTGAACACCGGGGAGCTGTTTTTT.

CDR3 loop: CASILENTEAFF. In nucleotides, the CDR3 is TGTGCCAGCATCCTAGAGAACACTGAAGCTTTCTTT. The chain carries TRBV7-9 and TRBJ1-1; D unclear. In germline, CDR1 is SEHNR, CDR2 FQNEAQ (reference sequence). This CDR3 contains 12 residues. Trimming removed 7 bases from V and 1 base from J, with 7 bases in between.

The chain has TRBV9 and TRBJ2-1; TRBD2 matches 7 bases. CDR1 is SGDLS, CDR2 YYNGEE, per germline. This CDR3 region has 13 residues. V lost 2 bases and J lost 9; bases outside the gene matches: 5. The chain's CDR3 is CASSVVREGEQFF. The CDR3 DNA reads as TGTGCCAGCAGCGTGGTCAGGGAGGGTGAGCAGTTCTTC. The full variable domain, with the rest looked up from reference TRBV9 and TRBJ2-1, is DSGVTQTPKHLITATGQRVTLRCSPRSGDLSVYWYQQSLDQGLQFLIQYYNGEERAKGNILERFSAQQFPDLHSELNLSSLELGDSALYFCASSVVREGEQFFGPGTRLTVL.